Listed below are T cell receptor beta chains from one sample, sequenced in a study of cytomegalovirus exposure and HLA in healthy donors. The table came from immunoSEQ multiplex PCR; TCRdb's copy has only in-frame clones and leaves some out. The data show 150,000 to 200,000 clones, roughly 80% seen once. The sequencing input was PBMCs. All receptors come from a woman between 18 and 30 years old in good health and CMV-seronegative. The CDR3 runs from the conserved cysteine through the conserved F or W. Fields, in order: clone size, V gene, J gene, D gene, CDR3 DNA, CDR3 protein. A D gene is named only where the DNA matches it firmly. Size values are once, few and many counts, or a class for expanded clones, and some rows have none.

size: .; V: TRBV19; J: TRBJ1-1; D: TRBD1; DNA: TGTGCCAGTAGTATAGGGGGGGACAGGGATGGGAACACTGAAGCTTTCTTT; CDR3: CASSIGGDRDGNTEAFF
size: .; V: TRBV4-1; J: TRBJ2-7; D: .; DNA: TGCGCCAGCAGCCTTACCGAACTTGGCTACGAGCAGTACTTC; CDR3: CASSLTELGYEQYF
size: .; V: TRBV11-2; J: TRBJ2-7; D: .; DNA: TGTGCCAGCAGCTTAGCGGGGAGCTCCTACGAGCAGTACTTC; CDR3: CASSLAGSSYEQYF
size: .; V: TRBV2; J: TRBJ2-5; D: .; DNA: TGTGCCAGCAGTGATCAAACCAGGGAGACCCAGTACTTC; CDR3: CASSDQTRETQYF
size: .; V: TRBV25-1; J: TRBJ2-6; D: TRBD2; DNA: TGTGCCAGCAGCCCGACGGGGACTACCGGGGCCAACGTCCTGACTTTC; CDR3: CASSPTGTTGANVLTF
size: .; V: TRBV19; J: TRBJ1-1; D: TRBD1; DNA: TGTGCCAGTAGTATTGCAGGGGGCGTCACTGAAGCTTTCTTT; CDR3: CASSIAGGVTEAFF
size: .; V: TRBV27; J: TRBJ2-1; D: .; DNA: TGTGCCAGCAGGGACATTAATGAGCAGTTCTTC; CDR3: CASRDINEQFF
size: once; V: TRBV7-9; J: TRBJ2-2; D: .; DNA: TGTGCCAGCTATACAGGACCGACCCAGGCCGGGGAGCTGTTTTTT; CDR3: CASYTGPTQAGELFF
size: .; V: TRBV11-3; J: TRBJ2-1; D: .; DNA: TGTGCCAGCAGCTTAGAACCCGCAGGGTACAATGAGCAGTTCTTC; CDR3: CASSLEPAGYNEQFF
size: .; V: TRBV15; J: TRBJ2-7; D: .; DNA: TGTGCCACCAGCAGAGATAGGACAGCCCTAGAGCAGTACTTC; CDR3: CATSRDRTALEQYF
size: .; V: TRBV4-1; J: TRBJ2-2; D: .; DNA: TGCGCCAGCAGCCTTCAGGACGGCGGAGGGATCGGGGAGCTGTTTTTT; CDR3: CASSLQDGGGIGELFF
size: .; V: TRBV28; J: TRBJ1-1; D: TRBD1; DNA: TGTGCCAGCAGCCCCCCTTACCGTTCCGGACAGGGACGGGAGACTGAAGCTTTCTTT; CDR3: CASSPPYRSGQGRETEAFF
size: .; V: TRBV19; J: TRBJ2-1; D: TRBD2; DNA: TGTGCCAGCCAACCAGAAAGGGGGCGGGAGGGGAGCTCCTACAATGAGCAGTTCTTC; CDR3: CASQPERGREGSSYNEQFF
size: few; V: TRBV7-2; J: TRBJ2-3; D: .; DNA: TGTGCCAGCAGTGCGGCGGGACTGAGCACAGATACGCAGTATTTT; CDR3: CASSAAGLSTDTQYF
size: .; V: TRBV5-1; J: TRBJ2-1; D: .; DNA: TGCGCCAGCAGCTTAGGACTAACTATTAACAATGAGCAGTTCTTC; CDR3: CASSLGLTINNEQFF
size: .; V: TRBV28; J: TRBJ1-1; D: .; DNA: TGTGCCAGCAGTGAACATACCCTCGGGGACACTGAAGCTTTCTTT; CDR3: CASSEHTLGDTEAFF
size: .; V: TRBV5-1; J: TRBJ1-1; D: TRBD1; DNA: TGCGCCAGCAGACAAGGGACAGGGGCTTTTGCTGAAGCTTTCTTT; CDR3: CASRQGTGAFAEAFF
size: .; V: TRBV28; J: TRBJ1-1; D: .; DNA: TGTGCCAGCACCTCGGGGGGATTCATGAACACTGAAGCTTTCTTT; CDR3: CASTSGGFMNTEAFF
size: once; V: TRBV11-2; J: TRBJ2-3; D: .; DNA: TGTGCCAGCAGCTTGGCCGTTAGGACAGCGGATACGCAGTATTTT; CDR3: CASSLAVRTADTQYF
size: .; V: TRBV11-2; J: TRBJ2-3; D: .; DNA: TGTGCCAGCAGCTTTTCCCCACACACAGATACGCAGTATTTT; CDR3: CASSFSPHTDTQYF
size: .; V: TRBV28; J: TRBJ2-1; D: .; DNA: TGTGCCAGCAGTGCCCCTCGCCTAGCAACCCAACTCAATGAGCAGTTCTTC; CDR3: CASSAPRLATQLNEQFF
size: .; V: TRBV10-3; J: TRBJ1-4; D: .; DNA: TGTGCCATCAGTGAGGGACAGAAACCCGAAAGACTGTTTTTT; CDR3: CAISEGQKPERLFF
size: .; V: TRBV28; J: TRBJ2-7; D: .; DNA: TGTGCCAGCAGTCGACAAGAGCCCTACGAGCAGTACTTC; CDR3: CASSRQEPYEQYF
size: .; V: TRBV4-2; J: TRBJ1-2; D: .; DNA: TGTGCCAGCAGCCAGGCTGACGCGACAGATAACTATGGCTACACCTTC; CDR3: CASSQADATDNYGYTF
size: once; V: TRBV27; J: TRBJ1-5; D: TRBD1; DNA: TGTGCCAGCAGTCCATACAAGGACAGGGAGAGCAATCAGCCCCAGCATTTT; CDR3: CASSPYKDRESNQPQHF
size: .; V: TRBV27; J: TRBJ2-5; D: TRBD2; DNA: TGTGCCAGCAGTAAAAACGGACTAGCGGGAAAAGAGACCCAGTACTTC; CDR3: CASSKNGLAGKETQYF
size: .; V: TRBV29-1; J: TRBJ2-1; D: .; DNA: TGCAGCGTTCTTCGCTCCGGGGCCTACAATGAGCAGTTCTTC; CDR3: CSVLRSGAYNEQFF
size: .; V: TRBV6-6; J: TRBJ2-7; D: .; DNA: TGTGCCAGCAGTGGGGCTGAGACTTCTCTCCCCTACGAGCAGTACTTC; CDR3: CASSGAETSLPYEQYF
size: .; V: TRBV18; J: TRBJ2-1; D: TRBD2; DNA: TGTGCCAGCTCACCCGTCGTTATAGCGGGAGGCTATGAGCAGTTCTTC; CDR3: CASSPVVIAGGYEQFF
size: few; V: TRBV6-1; J: TRBJ2-7; D: .; DNA: TGTGCCAGCAGTGAAAGGACAGCTCCTACGTCGGGGCAGTACTTC; CDR3: CASSERTAPTSGQYF
size: .; V: TRBV27; J: TRBJ1-5; D: .; DNA: TGTGCCAGCAGTTTGCGAGGGCTTAGTCAGCCCCAGCATTTT; CDR3: CASSLRGLSQPQHF
size: .; V: TRBV29-1; J: TRBJ2-3; D: TRBD1; DNA: TGCAGCCCCACGGTGGTGGGGACAGGGGAGACAGATACGCAGTATTTT; CDR3: CSPTVVGTGETDTQYF
size: .; V: TRBV6-1; J: TRBJ1-1; D: .; DNA: TGTGCCAGCAGGGGGCAGGGAACCGAAGCTTTCTTT; CDR3: CASRGQGTEAFF
size: .; V: TRBV18; J: TRBJ2-1; D: .; DNA: TGTGCCAGCTCATATCGGAATGAGCAGTTCTTC; CDR3: CASSYRNEQFF
size: .; V: TRBV5-4; J: TRBJ1-3; D: .; DNA: TGTGCCAGCAGCCAGTCCGGGACATACTCTGGAAACACCATATATTTT; CDR3: CASSQSGTYSGNTIYF
size: once; V: TRBV28; J: TRBJ2-3; D: TRBD1; DNA: TGTGCCAGCAGTCGTCCCGGGACAGGGTATAGATACGCAGATACGCAGTATTTT; CDR3: CASSRPGTGYRYADTQYF
size: .; V: TRBV19; J: TRBJ2-2; D: TRBD1; DNA: TGTGCCAGTAGTTTCGTGGGACAGTCGATCACCGGGGAGCTGTTTTTT; CDR3: CASSFVGQSITGELFF
size: .; V: TRBV27; J: TRBJ2-7; D: TRBD1; DNA: TGTGCCAGCAGCCGACAGGGGGCATACGAGCAGTACTTC; CDR3: CASSRQGAYEQYF
size: .; V: TRBV5-1; J: TRBJ2-3; D: .; DNA: TGCGCCAGCAGCTTGGACGGACAGCCCAGCACAGATACGCAGTATTTT; CDR3: CASSLDGQPSTDTQYF
size: .; V: TRBV28; J: TRBJ1-5; D: .; DNA: TGTGCCAGCAGTACGACAGAGAATAGCAATCAGCCCCAGCATTTT; CDR3: CASSTTENSNQPQHF
size: few; V: TRBV2; J: TRBJ1-1; D: .; DNA: TGTGCCAGCAGTGAAAACGGAGACACTGAAGCTTTCTTT; CDR3: CASSENGDTEAFF
size: .; V: TRBV5-1; J: TRBJ2-5; D: TRBD1; DNA: TGCGCCAGCAGCTTCTTACAGGGGGGCGGAGAGACCCAGTACTTC; CDR3: CASSFLQGGGETQYF
size: .; V: TRBV19; J: TRBJ1-1; D: .; DNA: TGTGCCAGTAGTATAGAGGGCCGGGTAAGGGGGACTGAAGCTTTCTTT; CDR3: CASSIEGRVRGTEAFF
size: .; V: TRBV4-3; J: TRBJ1-4; D: TRBD1; DNA: TGCGCCAGCAGCCAAGTAGGGCAGGGGGCAGAAAAACTGTTTTTT; CDR3: CASSQVGQGAEKLFF
size: .; V: TRBV6-6; J: TRBJ2-2; D: TRBD1; DNA: TGTGCCAGCAGACAGGGGGCGGGTACCGGGGAGCTGTTTTTT; CDR3: CASRQGAGTGELFF
size: .; V: TRBV10-3; J: TRBJ1-1; D: .; DNA: TGTGCCATCACCCCCCTGCGGGGGGGCACTGAAGCTTTCTTT; CDR3: CAITPLRGGTEAFF
size: .; V: TRBV5-4; J: TRBJ2-1; D: .; DNA: TGTGCCAGCAGCTTGGGGCAGGGGATGACCTACAATGAGCAGTTCTTC; CDR3: CASSLGQGMTYNEQFF
size: few; V: TRBV7-9; J: TRBJ1-2; D: TRBD1; DNA: TGTGCCAGCAGCGGACAGGGCGCGAATGGCTACACCTTC; CDR3: CASSGQGANGYTF
size: .; V: TRBV6-5; J: TRBJ1-1; D: .; DNA: TGTGCCAGCAGTTACTATGGGGCAGAAGCTTTCTTT; CDR3: CASSYYGAEAFF
size: once; V: TRBV5-1; J: TRBJ2-7; D: TRBD1; DNA: TGCGCCAGCAGCCCGGGACAGGGGGTCTTCCACGAGCAGTACTTC; CDR3: CASSPGQGVFHEQYF
size: .; V: TRBV7-2; J: TRBJ2-7; D: TRBD2; DNA: TGTGCCAGCAGGGGCGGCCAACTAGCGGGAGTAAGCGAGCAGTACTTC; CDR3: CASRGGQLAGVSEQYF
size: once; V: TRBV18; J: TRBJ2-6; D: .; DNA: TGTGCCAGCTCACCACACCCCGCCTCTGGGGCCAACGTCCTGACTTTT; CDR3: CASSPHPASGANVLTF
size: .; V: TRBV7-9; J: TRBJ1-3; D: .; DNA: TGTGCCAGCAGCTTAGGGGGCCGGTATGGAAACACCATATATTTT; CDR3: CASSLGGRYGNTIYF
size: once; V: TRBV4-1; J: TRBJ2-3; D: .; DNA: TGCGCCAGCAGCCTCCGCGATGCGCAGTATTTT; CDR3: CASSLRDAQYF
size: few; V: TRBV6-1; J: TRBJ2-7; D: .; DNA: TGTGCCAGCAGGGCCTTCTACGAGCAGTACTTC; CDR3: CASRAFYEQYF